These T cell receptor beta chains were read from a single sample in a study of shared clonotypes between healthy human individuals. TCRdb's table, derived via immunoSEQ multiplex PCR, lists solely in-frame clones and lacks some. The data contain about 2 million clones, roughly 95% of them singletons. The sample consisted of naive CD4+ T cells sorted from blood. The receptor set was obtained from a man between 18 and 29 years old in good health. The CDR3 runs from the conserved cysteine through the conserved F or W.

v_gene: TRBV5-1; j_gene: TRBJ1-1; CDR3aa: CASSLRTDRQTEAFF
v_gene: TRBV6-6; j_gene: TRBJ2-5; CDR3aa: CASSRGGAQETQYF
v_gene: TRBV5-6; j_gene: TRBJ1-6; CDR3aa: CASSFPGGENSPLHF
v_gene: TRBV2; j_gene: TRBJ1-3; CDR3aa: CASLYRSGGNTIYF
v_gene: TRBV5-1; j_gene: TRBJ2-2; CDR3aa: CASSLAPGSTGELFF
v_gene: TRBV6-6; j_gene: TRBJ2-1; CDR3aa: CASSSRDRGPNEQFF
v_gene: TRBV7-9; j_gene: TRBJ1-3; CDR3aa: CASSHSSSGNTIYF
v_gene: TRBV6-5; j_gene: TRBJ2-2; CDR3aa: CASSYHRQSGELFF
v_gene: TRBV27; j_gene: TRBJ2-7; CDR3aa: CASRMRTTSGRAYIGYEQYF
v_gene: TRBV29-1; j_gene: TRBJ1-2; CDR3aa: CSVGKLGGAYYGYTF
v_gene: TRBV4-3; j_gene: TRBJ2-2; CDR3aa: CASSQQPYGQANTGELFF
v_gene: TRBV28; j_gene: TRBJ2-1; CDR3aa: CASREGTLYNEQFF
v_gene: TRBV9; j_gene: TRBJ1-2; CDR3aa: CASSLDRVGGYTF
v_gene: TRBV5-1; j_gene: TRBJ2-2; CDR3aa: CASSLVLAGATGELFF
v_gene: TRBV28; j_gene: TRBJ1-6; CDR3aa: CASSLGLGAPDPYNSPLHF
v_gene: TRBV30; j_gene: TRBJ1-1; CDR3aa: CAYRGWDTEAFF
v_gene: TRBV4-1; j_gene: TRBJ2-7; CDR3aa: CASSQFLQGGLEQYF
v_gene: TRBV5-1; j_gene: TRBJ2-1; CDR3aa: CASSLDSGVYNEQFF
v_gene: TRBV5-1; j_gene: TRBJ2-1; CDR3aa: CASRSSYNEQFF
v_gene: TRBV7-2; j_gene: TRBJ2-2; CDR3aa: CASGQNVGELFF
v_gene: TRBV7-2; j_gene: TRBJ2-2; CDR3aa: CASSTSGELFF
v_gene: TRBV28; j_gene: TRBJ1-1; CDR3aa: CASSLPQDGITEAFF
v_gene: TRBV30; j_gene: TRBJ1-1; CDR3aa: CAWSGSRGRDTEAFF
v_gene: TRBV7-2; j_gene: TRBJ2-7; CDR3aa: CASSLAWPGRGEQYF
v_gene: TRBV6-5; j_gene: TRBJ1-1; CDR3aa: CASRSTGQAFF
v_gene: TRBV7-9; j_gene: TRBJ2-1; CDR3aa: CASSPGSYNEQFF
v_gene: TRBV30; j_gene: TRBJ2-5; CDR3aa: CAWSLRLAEETQYF
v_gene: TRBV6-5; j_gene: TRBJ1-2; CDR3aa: CASSNTGYGYTF
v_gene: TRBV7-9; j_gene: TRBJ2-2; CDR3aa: CASSLRAGELFF
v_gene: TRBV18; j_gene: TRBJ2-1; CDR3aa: CASSPPKTGINEQFF
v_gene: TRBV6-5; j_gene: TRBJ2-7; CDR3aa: CASRPGGTYEQYF
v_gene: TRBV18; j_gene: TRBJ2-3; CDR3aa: CASSPFPGADTQYF
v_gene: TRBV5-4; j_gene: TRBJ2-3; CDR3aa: CASSLDRREGLTDTQYF
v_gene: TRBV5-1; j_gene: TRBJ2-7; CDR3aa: CASSLEGQGAYEQYF
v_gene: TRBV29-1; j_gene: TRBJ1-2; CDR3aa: CSVEIMRGAGGYTF
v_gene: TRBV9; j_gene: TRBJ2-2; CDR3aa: CASSVGATVGELFF
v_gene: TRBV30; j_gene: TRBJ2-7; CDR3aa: CAWSPSSYEQYF
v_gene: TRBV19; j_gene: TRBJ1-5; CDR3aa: CASSSATFNQPQHF
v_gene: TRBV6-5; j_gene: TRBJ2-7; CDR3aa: CASSYGSKSEQYF
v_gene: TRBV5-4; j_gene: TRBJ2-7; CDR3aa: CASSLPFLTGVEQYF
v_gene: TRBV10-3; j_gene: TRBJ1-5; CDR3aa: CAISKDGYQPQHF
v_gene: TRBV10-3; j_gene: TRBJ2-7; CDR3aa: CAIRTGGSGEQYF
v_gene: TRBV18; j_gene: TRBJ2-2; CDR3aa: CASSQLGPDTGELFF
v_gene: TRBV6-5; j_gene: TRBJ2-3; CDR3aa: CASSYGTSGRTDTQYF
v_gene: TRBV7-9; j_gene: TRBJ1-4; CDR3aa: CASSVAGPTNEKLFF
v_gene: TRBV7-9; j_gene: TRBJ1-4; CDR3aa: CASSFRPTFLGEGSEKLFF
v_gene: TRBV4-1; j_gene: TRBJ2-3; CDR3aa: CASSQGDTGTDTQYF
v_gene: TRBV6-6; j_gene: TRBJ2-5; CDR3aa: CASSDRDSKETQYF
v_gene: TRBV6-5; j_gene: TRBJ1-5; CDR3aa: CASSVFQGGQPQHF
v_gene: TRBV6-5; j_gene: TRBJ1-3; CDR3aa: CASSRGGSSGNTIYF
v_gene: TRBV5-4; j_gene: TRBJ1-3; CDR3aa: CASSYPGQGVGNTIYF
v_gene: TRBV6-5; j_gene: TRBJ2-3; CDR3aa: CASSYSGQRDTQYF
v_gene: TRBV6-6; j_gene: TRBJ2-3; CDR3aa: CASSTSEGTQYF
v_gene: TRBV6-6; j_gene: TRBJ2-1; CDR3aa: CASSARNEQFF
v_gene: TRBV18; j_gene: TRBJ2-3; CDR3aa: CASSPLLAGGPGDTQYF
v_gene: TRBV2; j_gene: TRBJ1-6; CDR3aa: CASSAQGDNSPLHF
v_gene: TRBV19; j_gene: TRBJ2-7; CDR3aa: CASSIVQGAVEQYF
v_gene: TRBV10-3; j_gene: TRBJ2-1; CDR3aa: CAISWGLAGAGRNNEQFF
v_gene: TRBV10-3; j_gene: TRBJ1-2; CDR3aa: CAISEAENYGYTF
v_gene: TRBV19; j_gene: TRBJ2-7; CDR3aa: CASSNRGFSSYEQYF